This TCR beta chain is from a study of PD-1 blockade in classical Hodgkin lymphoma. Assay: immunoSEQ multiplex PCR; the TCRdb copy retains only in-frame clones and omits some. The sample includes 90,000 to 120,000 clones, around 89% of them seen just once. V was cut by 3 bases and J by 7 bases, with 12 bases left in between. Germline CDR1 and CDR2: SQVTM and ANQGSEA. The length of the CDR3 is 12 residues. The patients all showed relapse after autologous stem cell transplantation, while their brentuximab vedotin exposure varied. Material: peripheral blood mononuclear cells (PBMCs), obtained before the second cycle of nivolumab. The origin of this receptor is a human donor with classical Hodgkin lymphoma. The chain employs TRBV29-1 and TRBJ1-1; D might be TRBD1 (5 bases). The CDR3 region has the DNA TGCAGCGTTGAGGCAGGGAAGAATGAAGCTTTCTTT. It is translated as CSVEAGKNEAFF.